This passage covers 13 T cell receptor beta chains from one sample sequenced in a study of regulatory T cells in long-lasting Graves disease. Arm-PCR of CDR3 regions and iRepertoire HTBI primers were used to build TCR beta libraries. TCRdb recomputed calls from the multiplex PCR reads with MiXCR, one row per CDR3 protein. The table lists roughly 380,000 distinct CDR3 sequences, around 17% of them singletons. Time point indicated: newly diagnosed GD, antithyroid drugs for less than 3 months. Following extraction of RNA from PBMCs, that RNA was used to make the TCR library. These data were also filed under a second study, of T cells in Graves' hyperthyroidism and ophthalmopathy.

The sequences come from peripheral blood mononuclear cells (PBMCs), collected at new diagnosis, from a patient treated with antithyroid drugs. Every receptor here comes from a man in his forties with Graves disease.

This clonotype was counted many times. The genes are TRBV3-1 and TRBJ2-7; weak D call: TRBD2 (6 bases). Germline loops: CDR1 LGHDT, CDR2 YNNKEL (reference sequence). The CDR3 is made up of 14 amino acids. Trimming removed 0 bases from V and 3 bases from J, with 9 bases in between. The CDR3 DNA reads as TGTGCCAGCAGCCAAGACCGCGGGAACTACGAGCAGTACTTC. This encodes CASSQDRGNYEQYF.

The chain combines TRBV20-1 with TRBJ2-7, with TRBD1 matching over 8 bases. The CDR3 covers 13 residues. Germline loops: CDR1 DFQATT, CDR2 SNEGSKA (reference sequence). After removal of 3 bases from V and 6 bases from J, the junction contained 7 bases not matched to a gene. This CDR3 is CSARDRVKGEQYF. The CDR3 DNA follows: TGCAGTGCTAGGGACAGGGTAAAGGGCGAGCAGTACTTC.

This clonotype has more than one count but fewer than ten. This chain connects TRBV24-1 to TRBJ2-1, with a possible D match to TRBD1 (6 bases). There are 15 residues in the CDR3. Looked up from germline, CDR1 is KGHDR and CDR2 is SFDVKD. Trimming removed 5 bases from V and 7 bases from J, with 17 bases in between. As DNA, the CDR3 is TGTGCCACCAGTGCGTCCCCACAGGGCAATAATGAGCAGTTCTTC. Encoded protein: CATSASPQGNNEQFF.

This clonotype was observed many times. The chain recombines TRBV28 with TRBJ1-1; D ambiguous. The germline gives CDR1 MDHEN, CDR2 SYDVKM. The CDR3 consists of 14 residues. The V gene lost 2 bases and the J gene lost 7 bases, with 14 bases spanning the gap. The chain's CDR3 is CASSLPLVGNEAFF. The DNA for the CDR3 is TGTGCCAGCAGTTTACCTCTGGTGGGGAATGAAGCTTTCTTT.

This clonotype has more than one count but fewer than ten. The V gene is TRBV24-1, the J gene TRBJ2-7; TRBD1 is a possible D gene (5 bases). The CDR3 sequence is 14 residues long. The germline V and J ends were trimmed by 4 bases and 5 bases, with 14 bases remaining between them. In germline, CDR1 is KGHDR, CDR2 SFDVKD. CDR3 sequence (DNA): TGTGCCACCAGTGACCCCAGGGTTTCTCACGAGCAGTACTTC. Translation gives CATSDPRVSHEQYF.

Details on this clonotype: This clone may be a read error of a much larger clone one base away. The chain carries TRBV12-3 or TRBV12-4 and TRBJ2-3, with D unresolved. This CDR3 comprises 13 residues. V shed 6 bases and J shed 7 bases, with 14 bases lying between them. The chain's CDR3 is CASRWGTPNTQYF. The CDR3 nucleotides are TGTGCCAGCAGGTGGGGTACCCCAAATACGCAGTATTTT.

The chain recombines TRBV10-1 with TRBJ2-3; D might be TRBD2 (6 bases). The CDR3 is made up of 14 amino acids. The germline V and J ends were trimmed by 4 bases and 4 bases, with 12 bases remaining between them. The germline gives CDR1 WNHNN, CDR2 SYGVQD (reference sequence). CDR3 nucleotide sequence: TGCGCCAGCAGTGGGGGAGGCGACCCAGATACGCAGTATTTT. Protein: CASSGGGDPDTQYF.

This clonotype was picked up many times. J is TRBJ2-7 and V is TRBV6-1, with 10 bases aligning to TRBD1. Trimming cost V 4 bases and J 2 bases; bases outside gene matches: 5. Germline assignment: CDR1 MNHNS and CDR2 SASEGT. The CDR3 is made up of 15 amino acids. CDR3 nucleotide sequence: TGTGCCAGCAGTGTTGGGGGACAGGGGACCTACGAGCAGTACTTC. It yields the protein CASSVGGQGTYEQYF.

There are a few counts of this clonotype. This chain connects TRBV28 to TRBJ2-7; 8 bases fit TRBD1. Germline CDR1 reads MDHEN; CDR2 reads SYDVKM. The CDR3 spans 15 residues. V shed 6 bases, J shed 5 bases, and the junction held 12 bases outside the gene matches. Written as DNA, the CDR3 is TGTGCCAGCAGACCATCCGGACAGGGACGTCACGAGCAGTACTTC. It codes for CASRPSGQGRHEQYF.

This clonotype showed up just a few times. V gene TRBV27 combines with J gene TRBJ1-5, with no clear D. This CDR3 spans 15 amino acids. The V gene's germline CDR1 is MNHEY and CDR2 SMNVEV (reference sequence). Trimming took 1 base from V and 0 from J, leaving 7 bases between them. CDR3 nucleotide sequence: TGTGCCAGCAGTTTATGGGGTGATAGCAATCAGCCCCAGCATTTT. This codes for CASSLWGDSNQPQHF.

The V call is TRBV5-1, the J call TRBJ2-7, with 8 nucleotides matching TRBD2. The trim removed 0 bases at V and 4 bases at J, leaving 3 bases unmatched. Germline CDR1 is SGHRS and CDR2 is YFSETQ. CDR3 length: 14 amino acids. The CDR3 DNA reads TGCGCCAGCAGCTTGGGGACTAGCAGGTACGAGCAGTACTTC. The encoded protein is CASSLGTSRYEQYF.

V and J are TRBV4-1 and TRBJ1-1; maybe TRBD1 (5 bases). Deletions cut 2 bases from V and 0 bases from J, with 16 bases between. The germline CDR1 and CDR2 sequences are MGHRA and YSYEKL. This CDR3 is 17 amino acids long. CDR3 protein: CASSQTFGKGLNTEAFF. For the CDR3, the DNA is TGCGCCAGCAGCCAAACTTTCGGAAAGGGACTGAACACTGAAGCTTTCTTT.

This clonotype was observed many times. The chain's CDR3 is CASSVGSVEVTEAFF. The CDR3 coding sequence is TGTGCCAGCAGCGTAGGGTCAGTAGAGGTAACTGAAGCTTTCTTT. The chain has TRBV9 and TRBJ1-1; unclear D gene. Trimming cost V 0 bases and J 5 bases, with 14 bases left between them. Germline V gene data show CDR1 as SGDLS and CDR2 as YYNGEE. The CDR3 is 15 residues long.